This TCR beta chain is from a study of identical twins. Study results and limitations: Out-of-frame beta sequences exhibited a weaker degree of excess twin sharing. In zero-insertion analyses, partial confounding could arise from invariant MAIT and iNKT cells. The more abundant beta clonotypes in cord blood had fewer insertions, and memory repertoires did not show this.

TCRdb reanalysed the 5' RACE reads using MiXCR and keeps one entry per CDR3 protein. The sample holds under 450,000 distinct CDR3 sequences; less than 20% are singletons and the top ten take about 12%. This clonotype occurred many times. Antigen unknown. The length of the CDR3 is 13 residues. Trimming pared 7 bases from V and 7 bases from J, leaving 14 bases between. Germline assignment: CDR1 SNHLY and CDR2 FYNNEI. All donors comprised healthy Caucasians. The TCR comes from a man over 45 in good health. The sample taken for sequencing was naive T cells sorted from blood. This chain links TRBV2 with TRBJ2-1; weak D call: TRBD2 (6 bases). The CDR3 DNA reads TGTGCCAGCACCTTTTCTGGGGGGAATGAGCAGTTCTTC. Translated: CASTFSGGNEQFF.